This T cell receptor (beta chain) stems from a study of T cells after yellow fever vaccination. TCRdb processed the 5' RACE reads anew with MiXCR; each CDR3 protein has one entry. This sample has over 110,000 distinct CDR3 sequences; 7.7% occur once, and the top ten carry less than 0.95%. Germline V lookup: CDR1 SNHLY, CDR2 FYNNEI. This CDR3 region has 13 residues. The junction had 3 bases not matched to a gene; V was cut back by 10 bases and J by 5 bases. This clonotype was seen repeatedly, ten times or more. This clonotype was sampled from a young man who received the YFV17D yellow fever vaccine. Sequences were derived from CD4+ T cells sorted from PBMCs, sampled 5 days after the yellow fever booster vaccination. The V gene is TRBV2, the J gene TRBJ2-1, with TRBD2 matching 12 bases. CDR3 nucleotides: TGTGCCACCCGGACTAGCGGGGACAATGAGCAGTTCTTC. As protein: CATRTSGDNEQFF.